Listed here are 5 T cell receptor beta chains from one sample, sequenced in a study of CD8 T cells in ankylosing spondylitis. Study-wide results and limits: Several highly homologous variants made up a TCR beta motif, and this motif appeared characteristic of ankylosing spondylitis blood.

Their antigens are not known. TCRdb used MiXCR to reprocess the 5' RACE reads, holding one entry per CDR3 protein. The table shows about 220,000 distinct CDR3 sequences, with about 7% occurring only once. Specimen: blood, either unsorted or a sorted T cell fraction (not recorded which). Every receptor here comes from a male donor with ankylosing spondylitis.

There are many counts of this clonotype. The chain carries TRBV20-1 and TRBJ2-3, with TRBD1 identical over 7 bases. This CDR3 comprises 16 residues. Trimming removed 5 bases from V and 6 bases from J; junction bases left unmatched: 17. Per germline, CDR1 DFQATT and CDR2 SNEGSKA (reference sequence). Here the CDR3 reads CSAPWVPGQPGDTQYF. As DNA, the CDR3 is TGCAGTGCTCCATGGGTCCCGGGACAGCCAGGGGATACGCAGTATTTT.

This clonotype was seen at least ten times. This chain uses TRBV4-3 with TRBJ2-5; 8 bases are a match to TRBD1. CDR3 length: 15 residues. Germline V CDR1 and CDR2: LGHNA, YSLEER. The J segment lost 5 bases and the V segment lost 4 bases, leaving 9 bases of the junction unmatched. The CDR3, as DNA: TGCGCCAGCAGCCGCTTGACAGGGGAGAAGGAGACCCAGTACTTC. Its translation: CASSRLTGEKETQYF.

This clonotype occurred many times. The chain carries TRBV5-1 and TRBJ2-4; 8 bases map to TRBD1. The V and J ends lost 0 bases and 5 bases, in that order; junction bases with no gene match: 4. Per the germline V gene, CDR1 is SGHRS and CDR2 is YFSETQ. The CDR3 is made up of 15 amino acids. The CDR3 region is CASSLADRGENIQYF. CDR3 nucleotide sequence: TGCGCCAGCAGCTTGGCCGACAGGGGAGAAAACATTCAGTACTTC. The full variable domain, its missing parts supplied by reference TRBV5-1 and TRBJ2-4, is KAGVTQTPRYLIKTRGQQVTLSCSPISGHRSVSWYQQTPGQGLQFLFEYFSETQRNKGNFPGRFSGRQFSNSRSEMNVSTLELGDSALYLCASSLADRGENIQYFGAGTRLSVL.

This clonotype was counted ten times or more. The rearrangement links TRBV12-3 or TRBV12-4 to TRBJ2-3; TRBD2 aligns across 7 bases. The CDR3 contains 16 residues. V shed 4 bases and J 5 bases; nucleotides not matched to a gene: 12. The CDR3: CASSWEGPTGGDTQYF. DNA for the CDR3: TGTGCCAGCAGTTGGGAGGGACCCACAGGAGGAGATACGCAGTATTTT.

This clonotype has ten or more counts. The chain has TRBV6-1 and TRBJ2-5; D might be TRBD2 (5 bases). The CDR3 totals 15 residues. Germline loops: CDR1 MNHNS, CDR2 SASEGT. The germline V and J ends were trimmed by 2 bases and 4 bases, with 14 bases remaining between them. CDR3 nucleotides: TGTGCCAGCAGTGAACTTCGGACCGCGGGAGAGACCCAGTACTTC. Protein sequence: CASSELRTAGETQYF.